These T cell receptor beta chains were read from a single sample in a study of T cells in Graves' hyperthyroidism and ophthalmopathy. TCRdb independently ran MiXCR on the multiplex PCR reads; one entry per CDR3 protein. The data show approximately 600,000 distinct CDR3 sequences, with about 15% seen just once and over 3.5% held by the top ten. The source material was blood. The receptors were sampled from a woman in her forties with Graves' ophthalmopathy. The CDR3 runs from the conserved cysteine through the conserved F or W. The order of the fields is V gene, D gene, J gene, clone size, CDR3 protein, CDR3 DNA. D genes are given only for firm matches. Size is omitted from some rows. Given values are once, few, many or a class for expanded clones.

TRBV15	NA	TRBJ1-5	many	CATSRVGDTGQPQHF	TGTGCCACCAGCAGAGTGGGGGATACGGGGCAGCCCCAGCATTTT
TRBV19	TRBD1	TRBJ2-2	NA	CASRVNRQGADTGELFF	TGTGCCAGTAGGGTAAATCGACAGGGGGCTGACACCGGGGAGCTGTTTTTT
TRBV19	NA	TRBJ2-2	many	CASSGRGAGANTGELFF	TGTGCCAGTAGTGGCAGGGGGGCGGGGGCGAACACCGGGGAGCTGTTTTTT
TRBV27	NA	TRBJ1-1	many	CASSLLAGETEAFF	TGTGCCAGCAGTTTACTTGCAGGGGAGACTGAAGCTTTCTTT
TRBV5-1	NA	TRBJ1-1	few	CASSLKWGAGDTEAFF	TGCGCCAGCAGCTTGAAGTGGGGGGCCGGTGACACTGAAGCTTTCTTT
TRBV3-1	TRBD1	TRBJ1-1	many	CASSQEQGALAEAFF	TGTGCCAGCAGCCAAGAACAGGGGGCGCTTGCTGAAGCTTTCTTT
TRBV14	TRBD1	TRBJ1-3	NA	CVSSQRSGTVSGNTIYF	TGTGTCAGCAGCCAACGATCCGGGACAGTCTCTGGAAACACCATATATTTT
TRBV6-1	TRBD1	TRBJ1-5	few	CASRGTGTDDQPQHF	TGTGCCAGCAGGGGGACAGGGACGGACGATCAGCCCCAGCATTTT
TRBV19	NA	TRBJ2-2	many	CASSTLVDTGELFF	TGTGCCAGTAGTACCCTCGTGGACACCGGGGAGCTGTTTTTT
TRBV6-5	TRBD1	TRBJ2-2	many	CASSNRGSWELFF	TGTGCCAGCAGTAACAGGGGATCTTGGGAGCTGTTTTTT
TRBV12-3/TRBV12-4	NA	TRBJ1-6	NA	CASRQGGSPLHF	TGTGCCAGCAGACAGGGAGGGTCACCCCTCCACTTT
TRBV4-2	NA	TRBJ2-5	many	CASSQPSQETQYF	TGTGCCAGCAGCCAACCCTCACAAGAGACCCAGTACTTC
TRBV19	TRBD1	TRBJ1-5	many	CASSKGGLSNQPQHF	TGTGCCAGTAGCAAAGGGGGCCTAAGCAATCAGCCCCAGCATTTT
TRBV28	TRBD1	TRBJ2-7	NA	CASSLALAGTGVVYGQYF	TGTGCCAGCAGTTTAGCCCTCGCCGGGACAGGGGTCGTGTACGGGCAGTACTTC
TRBV7-2	NA	TRBJ2-2	few	CASSPRWGGELFF	TGTGCCAGCAGCCCCCGATGGGGCGGGGAGCTGTTTTTT
TRBV28	NA	TRBJ1-2	NA	CASSLLVDYGYTF	TGTGCCAGCAGTTTATTGGTGGACTATGGCTACACCTTC
TRBV25-1	NA	TRBJ2-5	many	CASSDLQGVSETQYF	TGTGCCAGCAGTGACCTGCAGGGAGTCTCAGAGACCCAGTACTTC
TRBV20-1	TRBD2	TRBJ2-5	NA	CSASTSGETQYF	TGCAGTGCTTCGACTAGCGGAGAGACCCAGTACTTC
TRBV28	NA	TRBJ2-7	NA	CASSGGTGVDEQYF	TGTGCCAGCAGTGGGGGGACCGGGGTTGACGAGCAGTACTTC
TRBV13	NA	TRBJ2-2	NA	CASSLENTGEPFF	TGTGCCAGCAGCTTAGAGAACACCGGGGAGCCGTTTTTT
TRBV6-1	TRBD2	TRBJ2-7	many	CASSAGLAGEYF	TGTGCCAGCAGCGCGGGACTAGCGGGAGAGTACTTC
TRBV11-2	TRBD1	TRBJ2-7	NA	CASSRTGQGSYEQYF	TGTGCCAGCAGCCGGACCGGACAGGGAAGCTACGAGCAGTACTTC
TRBV2	NA	TRBJ2-7	many	CASSAGTPISYEQYF	TGTGCCAGCAGTGCCGGGACACCAATCTCCTACGAGCAGTACTTC
TRBV29-1	NA	TRBJ2-7	many	CSVVGQESSYEQYF	TGCAGCGTTGTCGGGCAGGAGAGCTCCTACGAGCAGTACTTC
TRBV27	TRBD1	TRBJ2-5	NA	CASSGQQQTQYF	TGTGCCAGTTCGGGACAGCAACAGACCCAGTACTTC
TRBV7-2	TRBD2	TRBJ2-5	many	CASSWLTGGPGETQYF	TGTGCCAGCAGCTGGCTGACGGGAGGGCCTGGGGAGACCCAGTACTTC
TRBV5-1	NA	TRBJ2-7	many	CASSLAGGTGALAYEQYF	TGCGCCAGCAGCTTGGCCGGGGGTACGGGAGCGCTGGCCTACGAGCAGTACTTC
TRBV6-2/TRBV6-3	TRBD1	TRBJ1-2	many	CASSKGTGRYGYTF	TGTGCCAGCAGCAAGGGGACAGGTCGTTATGGCTACACCTTC
TRBV12-3/TRBV12-4	NA	TRBJ2-1	many	CAIAGTSYNEQFF	TGTGCCATCGCCGGGACTTCCTACAATGAGCAGTTCTTC
TRBV2	NA	TRBJ1-2	many	CASSEIGGAPNYGYTF	TGTGCCAGCAGTGAGATCGGAGGGGCACCAAACTATGGCTACACCTTC
TRBV30	NA	TRBJ2-1	many	CVLRFGNEQFF	TGTGTCCTCCGGTTTGGCAATGAGCAGTTCTTC
TRBV20-1	NA	TRBJ1-5	few	CSARDPWGENQPQHF	TGCAGTGCTAGAGATCCCTGGGGGGAGAATCAGCCCCAGCATTTT
TRBV12-3/TRBV12-4	TRBD2	TRBJ2-5	NA	CASGFSGPQETQYF	TGTGCCAGCGGATTTAGCGGGCCTCAAGAGACCCAGTACTTC
TRBV9	NA	TRBJ2-5	few	CASSVAPSETQYF	TGTGCCAGCAGCGTAGCCCCCTCAGAGACCCAGTACTTC
TRBV28	NA	TRBJ1-2	NA	CASSPAGTGDYGYTF	TGTGCCAGCAGCCCAGCCGGGACGGGGGACTATGGCTACACCTTC
TRBV7-3	NA	TRBJ2-2	many	CASSSPSGELFF	TGTGCCAGCAGCTCCCCTTCCGGGGAGCTGTTTTTT
TRBV6-2/TRBV6-3	TRBD1	TRBJ1-5	many	CASSYRGQGSQPQHF	TGTGCCAGCAGTTACCGAGGACAGGGCAGTCAGCCCCAGCATTTT